What follows are 21 T cell receptor beta chains derived from one specimen sequenced in a study of blood T cell repertoires in COVID-19. Sequencing was performed with immunoSEQ multiplex PCR; in TCRdb, only in-frame clones are kept and a portion is missing. This table holds 180,000 or so clones, more than 70% found once. The specimen was PBMCs or T cells enriched from blood (not recorded which). These receptors originate from a man in his forties or fifties who had recovered from COVID-19.

The J gene is TRBJ2-1, the V gene TRBV3-1 (or the pseudogene TRBV3-2); weak D call: TRBD1 (6 bases). The germline V and J ends were trimmed by 4 bases and 2 bases, with 12 bases remaining between them. In germline, CDR1 is LGHDT, CDR2 YNNKEL (reference sequence). This CDR3 is 15 amino acids long. The chain's CDR3 is CASSLEQGPYNEQFF. The CDR3 DNA is TGTGCCAGCAGCCTCGAACAGGGCCCCTACAATGAGCAGTTCTTC.

The V gene is TRBV10-3, the J gene TRBJ2-5, with TRBD2 as a possible D gene (6 bases). Trimming stripped 10 bases from V and 2 bases from J, with 8 bases between. Germline assignment: CDR1 ENHRY and CDR2 SYGVKD. The CDR3 spans 11 residues. Here the CDR3 DNA reads TGTGCCACCCGGGGGCAAGAGACCCAGTACTTC. Translation gives CATRGQETQYF.

The chain uses TRBV7-9 and TRBJ2-2, with 7 nucleotides matching TRBD1. V lost 5 bases and J lost 6; bases outside the gene matches: 12. The CDR3 has 16 amino acids. Germline V CDR1 and CDR2: SEHNR, FQNEAQ (reference sequence). The CDR3 reads CASSIQGMVAAGELFF. The CDR3 nucleotides are TGTGCCAGCAGCATACAGGGGATGGTGGCGGCCGGGGAGCTGTTTTTT.

This chain uses TRBV27 with TRBJ2-7; TRBD2 matches 7 bases. The CDR3 covers 15 residues. After removal of 5 bases from V and 0 bases from J, the junction contained 7 bases not matched to a gene. The germline CDR1 and CDR2 sequences are MNHEY and SMNVEV (reference sequence). The CDR3, as DNA: TGTGCCAGCAGTCAAATAGCGGGCCCCTCCTACGAGCAGTACTTC. Its translation is CASSQIAGPSYEQYF.

The V and J genes are TRBV30 and TRBJ1-1, with TRBD1 as a possible D gene (6 bases). Per germline, CDR1 GTSNPN and CDR2 SVGIG (reference sequence). The CDR3 is made up of 13 amino acids. Trimming shortened V by 4 bases and J by 5 bases, and 14 bases separated the two germline ends. CDR3 sequence: CAWTRGGGTEAFF. In nucleotides, the CDR3 is TGTGCCTGGACGAGGGGGGGAGGGACTGAAGCTTTCTTT.

This clone was seen at least ten times. The gene calls are TRBV6-1 and TRBJ2-6; 7 bases fit TRBD1. This CDR3 contains 15 residues. The germline gives CDR1 MNHNS, CDR2 SASEGT. The ends lost 1 base at V and 8 bases at J; junction bases unmatched: 5. The CDR3 DNA sequence: TGTGCCAGCAGTGAAGGGGAGACAGGGTCCAACGTCCTGACTTTC. It encodes CASSEGETGSNVLTF.

This clone was counted between two and nine times. The V and J genes are TRBV5-5 and TRBJ1-2; TRBD1 might be the D (6 bases). V shed 2 bases and J shed 3 bases, with 11 bases lying between them. The germline gives CDR1 SGHKS, CDR2 YYEKEE (reference sequence). The CDR3 consists of 14 residues. CDR3 sequence reads: CASSLRDNDYGYTF. The CDR3 DNA reads TGTGCCAGCAGCTTAAGGGACAACGACTATGGCTACACCTTC.

V gene TRBV7-9 combines with J gene TRBJ2-3; tentative D call: TRBD2 (6 bases). Trimming left V 5 bases short and J 6 bases short, with 18 bases between. Germline V lookup: CDR1 SEHNR, CDR2 FQNEAQ (reference sequence). The CDR3 is 15 residues long. Here the CDR3 reads CASSRTGVAGDTQYF. The CDR3 DNA sequence: TGTGCCAGCAGCCGCACGGGGGTAGCTGGGGATACGCAGTATTTT.

The chain uses TRBV12-3 or TRBV12-4 and TRBJ2-1; perhaps TRBD1 as D (6 bases). V lost 6 bases and J lost 7, with 13 bases in between. This CDR3 spans 13 amino acids. The CDR3 DNA is TGTGCCAGCAGCTCGGGACAATTTAATGAGCAGTTCTTC. It yields the protein CASSSGQFNEQFF.

V usage is TRBV19 and J usage is TRBJ1-5; TRBD1 aligns across 11 bases. The V and J ends lost 1 base and 2 bases, in that order; junction bases with no gene match: 4. The CDR3 totals 17 residues. Germline CDR1 and CDR2: LNHDA and SQIVND (reference sequence). CDR3 residues: CASSIGDRGARNQPQHF. CDR3 DNA: TGTGCCAGTAGTATAGGGGACAGGGGGGCCCGCAATCAGCCCCAGCATTTT.

The V gene is TRBV7-9, the J gene TRBJ1-2; TRBD1 agrees at 9 bases. The length of the CDR3 is 14 residues. V lost 5 bases and J lost 5; bases outside the gene matches: 6. Germline CDR1 and CDR2: SEHNR and FQNEAQ (reference sequence). CDR3 in amino acids: CASSGIQGAYGYTF. CDR3 coding DNA: TGTGCCAGCAGCGGTATACAGGGGGCGTATGGCTACACCTTC. The full variable domain, in which reference TRBV7-9 and TRBJ1-2 provide the parts outside the CDR3, is DTGVSQNPRHKITKRGQNVTFRCDPISEHNRLYWYRQTLGQGPEFLTYFQNEAQLEKSRLLSDRFSAERPKGSFSTLEIQRTEQGDSAMYLCASSGIQGAYGYTFGSGTRLTVV.

The rearrangement joins TRBV10-3 to TRBJ2-3; TRBD2 matches 9 bases. The CDR3 length is 15 residues. Germline V gene sequence: CDR1 ENHRY, CDR2 SYGVKD. Losses at the gene ends were 6 bases for V and 5 bases for J; bases not matched to a gene: 9. CDR3 nucleotides: TGTGCCATCAGGGGGGTAGCGGGAGAGTTAGATACGCAGTATTTT. It yields the protein CAIRGVAGELDTQYF.

The V call is TRBV2, the J call TRBJ1-5; D is unresolved. CDR3 length equals 15 residues. With 1 base removed from V and 2 bases from J, the gap between germline ends came to 9 bases. CDR1 and CDR2 from the germline V gene are SNHLY and FYNNEI. The DNA for the CDR3 is TGTGCCAGCAGTGAAGAATCACGGGGCAATCAGCCCCAGCATTTT. Residues: CASSEESRGNQPQHF. Looking up the rest from reference TRBV2 and TRBJ1-5 gives the full variable domain: EPEVTQTPSHQVTQMGQEVILRCVPISNHLYFYWYRQILGQKVEFLVSFYNNEISEKSEIFDDQFSVERPDGSNFTLKIRSTKLEDSAMYFCASSEESRGNQPQHFGDGTRLSIL.

The rearrangement uses TRBV3-1 (or the pseudogene TRBV3-2) and TRBJ2-6, with D unresolved. CDR3 size: 16 residues. V lost 5 bases to trimming and J lost 1 base, with 12 bases between them. The germline gives CDR1 LGHDT, CDR2 YNNKEL (reference sequence). The CDR3 is CASSEELYSGANVLTF. CDR3 bases: TGTGCCAGCAGCGAGGAACTTTATTCTGGGGCCAACGTCCTGACTTTC.

The rearrangement links TRBV9 to TRBJ2-3, with 8 nucleotides matching TRBD1. J lost 6 bases, V lost 0 bases, and 9 bases had no gene match. The CDR3 length is 16 residues. CDR1 SGDLS and CDR2 YYNGEE come from the germline V gene. The CDR3 region is CASSVVETGDTDTQYF. The CDR3 DNA follows: TGTGCCAGCAGCGTAGTGGAGACAGGGGACACGGATACGCAGTATTTT.

V usage is TRBV6-5 and J usage is TRBJ2-1; D perhaps matches TRBD2 (6 bases). The V gene's germline CDR1 is MNHEY and CDR2 SVGAGI. The CDR3 runs to 15 residues. V lost 5 bases and J 0 bases, leaving 11 bases between the germline ends. The CDR3 loop is CASSRYGSSYNEQFF. In DNA, the CDR3 is TGTGCCAGCAGTCGGTACGGGAGCTCCTACAATGAGCAGTTCTTC.

The V and J genes are TRBV9 and TRBJ1-1, with a tentative D call TRBD1 (5 bases). Per germline, CDR1 SGDLS and CDR2 YYNGEE. CDR3 size: 14 residues. Deletions cut 4 bases from V and 1 base from J, with 11 bases between. The CDR3 DNA sequence: TGTGCCAGCAGCCCGCTCCAGGGGAACACTGAAGCTTTCTTT. Translation gives CASSPLQGNTEAFF. The full variable domain, rest sourced from reference TRBV9 and TRBJ1-1, is DSGVTQTPKHLITATGQRVTLRCSPRSGDLSVYWYQQSLDQGLQFLIQYYNGEERAKGNILERFSAQQFPDLHSELNLSSLELGDSALYFCASSPLQGNTEAFFGQGTRLTVV.

The chain is built from TRBV6-5 and TRBJ1-1; D gene ambiguous. V was pared by 8 bases and J by 2 bases, with 12 bases between. Germline V lookup: CDR1 MNHEY, CDR2 SVGAGI. This CDR3 spans 13 amino acids. The CDR3 reads CASLGHLNTEAFF. Here the CDR3 DNA reads TGTGCCAGCCTGGGCCACCTTAACACTGAAGCTTTCTTT.

The V gene is TRBV7-9, the J gene TRBJ1-4, with TRBD1 matching 8 bases. Germline CDR1 reads SEHNR; CDR2 reads FQNEAQ (reference sequence). Trimming removed 3 bases from V and 10 bases from J; junction bases left unmatched: 4. The CDR3 covers 13 residues. CDR3 DNA sequence: TGTGCCAGCAGCTTTATAACAGGGGGAAAACTGTTTTTT. This translates into CASSFITGGKLFF.

The V gene is TRBV5-4, the J gene TRBJ1-1; tentative D call: TRBD1 (5 bases). The CDR3 extends over 14 amino acids. The germline V gene encodes CDR1 SGHNT and CDR2 YYREEE (reference sequence). V was cut by 0 bases and J by 6 bases, with 12 bases left in between. The CDR3 protein is CASSLVRGEAEAFF. DNA of the CDR3: TGTGCCAGCAGCTTGGTGCGGGGCGAGGCTGAAGCTTTCTTT. Using reference TRBV5-4 and TRBJ1-1 for the parts outside the CDR3, the full variable domain is ETGVTQSPTHLIKTRGQQVTLRCSSQSGHNTVSWYQQALGQGPQFIFQYYREEENGRGNFPPRFSGLQFPNYSSELNVNALELDDSALYLCASSLVRGEAEAFFGQGTRLTVV.

This rearrangement joins TRBV19 to TRBJ1-1; 9 nucleotides match TRBD1. The CDR3 has 15 residues. Losses at the gene ends were 4 bases for V and 5 bases for J; bases not matched to a gene: 8. Germline V gives CDR1 LNHDA, CDR2 SQIVND (reference sequence). The CDR3 DNA reads TGTGCCAGTAGTAGGCGACAGGGGGTGGGGACTGAAGCTTTCTTT. Translated: CASSRRQGVGTEAFF.